This T cell receptor beta chain was recovered during a study of shared clonotypes between healthy human individuals. Turning to the study itself: Aged between 18 and 49, the donors were a couple of women and a few men.

The repertoire was sequenced with immunoSEQ multiplex PCR; TCRdb's copy has only in-frame clones and lacks some. The sample yields some 2.3 million clones, 85% to 95% seen once. V was cut by 4 bases and J by 5 bases, with 9 bases left in between. CDR3 size: 13 residues. The germline CDR1 and CDR2 sequences are MDHEN and SYDVKM. The sample consisted of naive CD4+ T cells from PBMCs. Documented subset: CD45RA+ positively selected. This clonotype originated in a young man in good health. Some clones in this sample may be carry-over from other donors' samples. The chain has TRBV28 and TRBJ1-5; maybe TRBD1 (5 bases). The CDR3 reads CASSSGGDQPQHF. CDR3 sequence (DNA): TGTGCCAGCAGTTCGGGAGGGGATCAGCCCCAGCATTTT.